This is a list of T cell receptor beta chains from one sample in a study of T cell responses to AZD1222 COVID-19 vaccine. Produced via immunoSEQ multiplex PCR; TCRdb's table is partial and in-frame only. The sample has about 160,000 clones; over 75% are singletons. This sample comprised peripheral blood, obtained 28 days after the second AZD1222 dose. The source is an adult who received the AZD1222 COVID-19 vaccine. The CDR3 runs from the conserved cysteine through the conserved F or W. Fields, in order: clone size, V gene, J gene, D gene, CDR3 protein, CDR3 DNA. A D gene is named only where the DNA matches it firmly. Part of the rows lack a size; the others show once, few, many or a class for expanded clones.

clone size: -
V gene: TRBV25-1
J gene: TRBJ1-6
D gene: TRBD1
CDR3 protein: CASSEQGAGSPLHF
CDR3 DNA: TGTGCCAGCAGTGAACAGGGGGCGGGTTCACCCCTCCACTTT

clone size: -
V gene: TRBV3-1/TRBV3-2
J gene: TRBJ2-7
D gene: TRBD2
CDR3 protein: CASSRGLAVAYEQYF
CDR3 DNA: TGTGCCAGCAGCCGGGGACTAGCGGTCGCCTACGAGCAGTACTTC

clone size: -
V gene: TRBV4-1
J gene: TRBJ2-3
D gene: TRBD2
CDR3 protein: CASSQFEAGGDTQYF
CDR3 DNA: TGCGCCAGCAGCCAGTTTGAGGCGGGGGGCGATACGCAGTATTTT

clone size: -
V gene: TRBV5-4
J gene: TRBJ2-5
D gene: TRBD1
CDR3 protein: CASSVDRGETQYF
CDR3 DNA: TGTGCCAGCAGCGTGGACAGGGGGGAGACCCAGTACTTC

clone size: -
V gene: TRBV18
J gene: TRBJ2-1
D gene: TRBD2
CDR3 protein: CASPGLAGESYNEQFF
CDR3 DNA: TGTGCCAGCCCGGGACTAGCGGGAGAATCCTACAATGAGCAGTTCTTC

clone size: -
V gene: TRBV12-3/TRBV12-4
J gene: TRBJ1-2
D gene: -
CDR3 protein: CASSGSGYTF
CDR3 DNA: TGTGCCAGCAGTGGGAGCGGCTACACCTTC

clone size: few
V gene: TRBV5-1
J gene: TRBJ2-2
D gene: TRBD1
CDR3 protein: CASSLQPQGAVTGELFF
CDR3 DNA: TGCGCCAGCAGCTTGCAACCCCAGGGGGCGGTCACCGGGGAGCTGTTTTTT

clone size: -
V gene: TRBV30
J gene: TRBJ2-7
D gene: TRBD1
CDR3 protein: CAWSGDRQGGYEQYF
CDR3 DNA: TGTGCCTGGAGTGGGGATCGACAGGGGGGGTACGAGCAGTACTTC

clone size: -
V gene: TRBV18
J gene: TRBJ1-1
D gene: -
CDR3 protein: CASSPQDSTMNTEAFF
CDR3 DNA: TGTGCCAGCTCACCACAGGACAGTACCATGAACACTGAAGCTTTCTTT

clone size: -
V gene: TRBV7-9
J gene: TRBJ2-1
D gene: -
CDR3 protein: CASSGRRNNEQFF
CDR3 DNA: TGTGCCAGCAGCGGGAGAAGGAACAATGAGCAGTTCTTC

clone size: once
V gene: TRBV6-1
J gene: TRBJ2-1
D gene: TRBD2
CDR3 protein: CASSARTSGRSYNEQFF
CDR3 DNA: TGTGCCAGCAGTGCCAGGACTAGCGGGAGATCCTACAATGAGCAGTTCTTC

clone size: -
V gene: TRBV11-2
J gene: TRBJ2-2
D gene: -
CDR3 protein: CASSLVPRTGELFF
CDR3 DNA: TGTGCCAGCAGCTTAGTTCCCCGCACCGGGGAGCTGTTTTTT

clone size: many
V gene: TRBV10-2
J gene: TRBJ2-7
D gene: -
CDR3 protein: CASSVGGTPSYEQYF
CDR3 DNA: TGCGCCAGCAGTGTGGGGGGAACCCCCAGCTACGAGCAGTACTTC

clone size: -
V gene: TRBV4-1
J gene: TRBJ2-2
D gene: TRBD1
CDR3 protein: CASSQGQGARNTGELFF
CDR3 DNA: TGCGCCAGCAGCCAGGGACAGGGGGCCAGGAACACCGGGGAGCTGTTTTTT

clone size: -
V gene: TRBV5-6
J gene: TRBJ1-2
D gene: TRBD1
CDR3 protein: CASRRTGLTNYGYTF
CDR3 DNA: TGTGCCAGCAGGCGGACAGGGCTCACTAACTATGGCTACACCTTC

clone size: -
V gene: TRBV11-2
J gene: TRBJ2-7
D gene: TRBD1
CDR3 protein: CASSAGTGYEQYF
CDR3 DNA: TGTGCCAGCAGCGCAGGGACAGGCTACGAGCAGTACTTC

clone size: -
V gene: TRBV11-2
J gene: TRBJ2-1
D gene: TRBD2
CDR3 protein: CASRGGLAGIYEQFF
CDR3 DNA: TGTGCCAGCAGGGGGGGACTAGCGGGTATCTATGAGCAGTTCTTC

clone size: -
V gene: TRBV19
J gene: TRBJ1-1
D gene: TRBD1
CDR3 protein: CASSAYRGNTEAFF
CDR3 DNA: TGTGCCAGTAGTGCATACAGGGGCAACACTGAAGCTTTCTTT

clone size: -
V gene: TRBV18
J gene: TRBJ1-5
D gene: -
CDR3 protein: CASSPSAGGNQPQHF
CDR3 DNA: TGTGCCAGCTCACCTTCGGCAGGGGGCAATCAGCCCCAGCATTTT

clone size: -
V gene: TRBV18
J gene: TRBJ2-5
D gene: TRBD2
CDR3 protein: CASSKSPAGEARETQYF
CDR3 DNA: TGTGCCAGCTCAAAGTCTCCGGCGGGAGAGGCGCGAGAGACCCAGTACTTC

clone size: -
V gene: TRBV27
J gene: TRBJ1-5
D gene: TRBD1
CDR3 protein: CASSLWTGGNQPQHF
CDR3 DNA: TGTGCCAGCAGTTTGTGGACAGGGGGCAATCAGCCCCAGCATTTT

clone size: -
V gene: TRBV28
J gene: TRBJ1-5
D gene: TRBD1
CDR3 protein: CASSDTSGTGNQPQHF
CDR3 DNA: TGTGCCAGCAGTGACACCTCCGGGACAGGGAATCAGCCCCAGCATTTT

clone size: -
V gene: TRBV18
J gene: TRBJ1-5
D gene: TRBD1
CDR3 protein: CASSPSDRGLNQPQHF
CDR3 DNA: TGTGCCAGCTCACCTTCGGACAGGGGGCTCAATCAGCCCCAGCATTTT

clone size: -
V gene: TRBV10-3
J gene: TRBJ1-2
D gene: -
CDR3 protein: CAISESSGGTGYGYTF
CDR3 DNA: TGTGCCATCAGTGAGTCGAGCGGGGGGACCGGCTATGGCTACACCTTC

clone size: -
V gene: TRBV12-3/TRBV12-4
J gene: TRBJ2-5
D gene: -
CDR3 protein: CASSLVPGETQYF
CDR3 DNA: TGTGCCAGCAGTTTAGTGCCGGGGGAGACCCAGTACTTC

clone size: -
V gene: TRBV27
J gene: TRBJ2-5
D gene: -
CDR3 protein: CASRKTKGTQYF
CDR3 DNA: TGTGCCAGCAGGAAGACGAAGGGGACCCAGTACTTC

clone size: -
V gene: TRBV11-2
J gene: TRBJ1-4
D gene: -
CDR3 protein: CASSLGGPTNEKLFF
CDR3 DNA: TGTGCCAGCAGCTTGGGGGGACCAACTAATGAAAAACTGTTTTTT

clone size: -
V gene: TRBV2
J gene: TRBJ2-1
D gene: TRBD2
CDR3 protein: CASRDGLAGGGQFF
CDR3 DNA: TGTGCCAGCAGGGACGGACTAGCGGGAGGGGGGCAGTTCTTC

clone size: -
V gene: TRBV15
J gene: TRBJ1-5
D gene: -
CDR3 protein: CATSRDLGQPQHF
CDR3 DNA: TGTGCCACCAGCAGAGATCTAGGCCAGCCCCAGCATTTT

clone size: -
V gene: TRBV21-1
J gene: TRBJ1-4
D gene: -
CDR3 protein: CASSKDPPGPDSSNEKLFF
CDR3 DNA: TGTGCCAGCAGCAAAGACCCACCCGGACCTGACTCATCTAATGAAAAACTGTTTTTT

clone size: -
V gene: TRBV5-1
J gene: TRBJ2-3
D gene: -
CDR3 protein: CASSFGTGSTDTQYF
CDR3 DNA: TGCGCCAGCAGCTTCGGTACGGGGAGCACAGATACGCAGTATTTT

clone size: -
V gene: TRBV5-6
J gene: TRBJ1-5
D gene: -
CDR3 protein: CASSLFGTSNQPQHF
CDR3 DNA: TGTGCCAGCAGCTTGTTCGGAACCAGCAATCAGCCCCAGCATTTT

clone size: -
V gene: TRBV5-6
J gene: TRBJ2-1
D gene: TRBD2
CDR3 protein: CASSFWGGSRDEQFF
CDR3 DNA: TGTGCCAGCAGCTTTTGGGGCGGGAGTAGGGATGAGCAGTTCTTC

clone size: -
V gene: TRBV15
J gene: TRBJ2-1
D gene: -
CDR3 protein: CATSSRNLYNEQFF
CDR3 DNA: TGTGCCACCAGCTCCCGGAATCTTTACAATGAGCAGTTCTTC

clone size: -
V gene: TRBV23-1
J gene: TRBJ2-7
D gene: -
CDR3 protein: CASSHPHFGIYEQYF
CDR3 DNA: TGCGCCAGCAGTCACCCCCACTTCGGAATCTACGAGCAGTACTTC

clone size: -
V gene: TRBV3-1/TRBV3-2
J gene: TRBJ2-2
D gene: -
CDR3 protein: CASSQVRRGVTPANTGELFF
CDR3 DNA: TGTGCCAGCAGCCAAGTTCGGAGGGGGGTGACACCTGCGAACACCGGGGAGCTGTTTTTT

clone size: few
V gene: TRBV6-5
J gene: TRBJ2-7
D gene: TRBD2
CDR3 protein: CASSYYGGSYEQYF
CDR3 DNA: TGTGCCAGCAGTTACTACGGCGGGAGCTACGAGCAGTACTTC

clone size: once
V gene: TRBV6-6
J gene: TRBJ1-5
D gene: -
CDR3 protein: CASRTQGASNQPQHF
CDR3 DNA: TGTGCCAGCAGAACCCAGGGTGCAAGCAATCAGCCCCAGCATTTT

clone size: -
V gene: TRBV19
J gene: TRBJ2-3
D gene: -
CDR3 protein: CASSLGRGRTDTQYF
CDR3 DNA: TGTGCCAGTAGTCTCGGCCGGGGGCGCACAGATACGCAGTATTTT

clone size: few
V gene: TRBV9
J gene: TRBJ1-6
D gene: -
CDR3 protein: CASSEGSSSPLHF
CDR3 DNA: TGTGCCAGCAGCGAAGGGTCCTCTTCACCCCTCCACTTT

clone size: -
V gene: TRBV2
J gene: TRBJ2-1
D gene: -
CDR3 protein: CASSRDAEQFF
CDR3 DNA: TGTGCCAGCAGCCGGGACGCTGAGCAGTTCTTC

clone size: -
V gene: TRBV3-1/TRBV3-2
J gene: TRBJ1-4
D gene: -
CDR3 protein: CASENLEKLFF
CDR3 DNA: TGTGCCAGTGAGAACCTTGAAAAACTGTTTTTT

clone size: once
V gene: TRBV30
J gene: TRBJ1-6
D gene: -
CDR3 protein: CAWNKPLGYNNSPLHF
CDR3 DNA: TGTGCCTGGAATAAACCCCTGGGGTACAATAATTCACCCCTCCACTTT

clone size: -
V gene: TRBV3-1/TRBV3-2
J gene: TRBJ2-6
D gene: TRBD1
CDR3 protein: CASSLGQGLSGANVLTF
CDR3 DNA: TGTGCCAGCAGCTTGGGACAGGGGTTATCTGGGGCCAACGTCCTGACTTTC

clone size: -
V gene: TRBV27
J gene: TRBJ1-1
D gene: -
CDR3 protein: CASSLSSWVGNAEAFF
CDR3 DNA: TGTGCCAGCAGTTTATCGAGCTGGGTCGGGAACGCTGAAGCTTTCTTT

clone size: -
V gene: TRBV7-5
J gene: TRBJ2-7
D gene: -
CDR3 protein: CVRSLARGGEQYF
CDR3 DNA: TGTGTCAGAAGCTTAGCCAGGGGAGGCGAGCAGTACTTC

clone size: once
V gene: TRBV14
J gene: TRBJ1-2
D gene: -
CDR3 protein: CASSQIGLGYGYTF
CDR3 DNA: TGTGCCAGCAGCCAAATCGGACTGGGTTATGGCTACACCTTC

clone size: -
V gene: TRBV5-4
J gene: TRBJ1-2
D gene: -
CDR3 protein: CASSFGGTNTNYGYTF
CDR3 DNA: TGTGCCAGCAGCTTTGGTGGGACAAATACTAACTATGGCTACACCTTC

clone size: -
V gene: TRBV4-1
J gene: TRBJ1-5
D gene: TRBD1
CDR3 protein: CASSQDAGGQPQHF
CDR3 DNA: TGCGCCAGCAGCCAAGATGCAGGGGGTCAGCCCCAGCATTTT

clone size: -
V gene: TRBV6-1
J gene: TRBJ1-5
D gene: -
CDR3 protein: CASSETAGSAPQHF
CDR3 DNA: TGTGCCAGCAGTGAAACAGCGGGGTCGGCGCCCCAGCATTTT

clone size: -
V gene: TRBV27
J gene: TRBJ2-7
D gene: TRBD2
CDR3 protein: CASSFLSGSSYEQYF
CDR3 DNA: TGTGCCAGCAGTTTCCTTAGCGGGAGCTCCTACGAGCAGTACTTC